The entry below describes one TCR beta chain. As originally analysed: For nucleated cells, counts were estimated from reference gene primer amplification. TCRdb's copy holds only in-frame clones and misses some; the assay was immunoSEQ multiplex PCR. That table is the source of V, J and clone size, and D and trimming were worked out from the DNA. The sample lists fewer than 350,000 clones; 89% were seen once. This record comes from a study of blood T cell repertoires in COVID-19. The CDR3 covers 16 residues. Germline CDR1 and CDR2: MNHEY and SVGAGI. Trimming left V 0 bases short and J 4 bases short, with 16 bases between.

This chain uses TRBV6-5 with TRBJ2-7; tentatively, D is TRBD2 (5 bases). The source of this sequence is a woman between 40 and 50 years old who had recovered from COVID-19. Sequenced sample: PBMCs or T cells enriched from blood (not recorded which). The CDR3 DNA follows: TGTGCCAGCAGTTACTCAAGCGGCGCGCAGATTTACGAGCAGTACTTC. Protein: CASSYSSGAQIYEQYF.